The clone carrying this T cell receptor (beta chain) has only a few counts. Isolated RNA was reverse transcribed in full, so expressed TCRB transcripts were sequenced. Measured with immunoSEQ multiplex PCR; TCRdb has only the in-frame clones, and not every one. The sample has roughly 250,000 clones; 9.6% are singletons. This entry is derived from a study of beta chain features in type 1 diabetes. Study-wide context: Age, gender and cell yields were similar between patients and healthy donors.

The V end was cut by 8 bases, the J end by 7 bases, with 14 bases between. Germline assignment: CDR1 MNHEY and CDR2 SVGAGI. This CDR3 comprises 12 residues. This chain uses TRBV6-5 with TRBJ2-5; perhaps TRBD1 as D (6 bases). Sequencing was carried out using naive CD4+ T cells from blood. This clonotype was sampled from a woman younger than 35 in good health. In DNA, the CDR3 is TGTGCCAGCCAGACAGGCTGGGCGACCCAGTACTTC. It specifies CASQTGWATQYF.